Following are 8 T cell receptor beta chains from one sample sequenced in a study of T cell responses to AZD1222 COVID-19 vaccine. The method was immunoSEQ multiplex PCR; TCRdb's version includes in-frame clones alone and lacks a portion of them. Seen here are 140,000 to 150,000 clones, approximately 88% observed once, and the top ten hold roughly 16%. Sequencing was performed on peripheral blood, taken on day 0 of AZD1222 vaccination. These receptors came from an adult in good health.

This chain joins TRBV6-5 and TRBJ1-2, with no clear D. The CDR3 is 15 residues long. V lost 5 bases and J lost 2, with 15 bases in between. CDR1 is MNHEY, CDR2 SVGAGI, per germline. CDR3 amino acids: CASSIYARGNYGYTF. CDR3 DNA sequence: TGTGCCAGCAGTATTTACGCCCGTGGGAACTATGGCTACACCTTC.

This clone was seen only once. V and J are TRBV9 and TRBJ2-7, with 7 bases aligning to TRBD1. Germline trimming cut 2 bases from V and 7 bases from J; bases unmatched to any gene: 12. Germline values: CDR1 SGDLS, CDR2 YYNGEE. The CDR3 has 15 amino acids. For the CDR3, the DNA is TGTGCCAGCAGCGTCGCCCTAGACAGGGTGGGGGAGCAGTACTTC. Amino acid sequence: CASSVALDRVGEQYF.

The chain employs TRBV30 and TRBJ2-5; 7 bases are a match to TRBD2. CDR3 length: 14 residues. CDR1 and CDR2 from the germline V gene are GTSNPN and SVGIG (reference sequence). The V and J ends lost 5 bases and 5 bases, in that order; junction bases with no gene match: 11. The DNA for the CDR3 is TGTGCCTGGCACAATCCTAGCGGTTGGGAGACCCAGTACTTC. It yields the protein CAWHNPSGWETQYF.

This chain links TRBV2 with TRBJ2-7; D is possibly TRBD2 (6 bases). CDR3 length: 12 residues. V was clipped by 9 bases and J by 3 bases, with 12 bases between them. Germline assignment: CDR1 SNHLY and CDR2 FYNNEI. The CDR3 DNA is TGTGCCAGGGGACCGCGGGGCTACGAGCAGTACTTC. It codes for CARGPRGYEQYF.

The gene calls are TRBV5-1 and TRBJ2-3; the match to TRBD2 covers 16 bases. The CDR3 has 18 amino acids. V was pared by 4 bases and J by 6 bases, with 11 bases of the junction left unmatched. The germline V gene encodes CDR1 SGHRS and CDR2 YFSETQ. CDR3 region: CASSRIPGLAGGPDTQYF. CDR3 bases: TGCGCCAGCAGCCGTATACCGGGACTAGCGGGGGGGCCGGATACGCAGTATTTT. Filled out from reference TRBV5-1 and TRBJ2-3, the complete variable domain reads KAGVTQTPRYLIKTRGQQVTLSCSPISGHRSVSWYQQTPGQGLQFLFEYFSETQRNKGNFPGRFSGRQFSNSRSEMNVSTLELGDSALYLCASSRIPGLAGGPDTQYFGPGTRLTVL.

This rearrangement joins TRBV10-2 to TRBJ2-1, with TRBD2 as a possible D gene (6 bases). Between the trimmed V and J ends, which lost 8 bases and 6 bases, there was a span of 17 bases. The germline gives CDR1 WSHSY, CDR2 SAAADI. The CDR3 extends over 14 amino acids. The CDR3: CASLRDPGANEQFF. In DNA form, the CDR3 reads TGCGCCAGCTTGCGGGACCCCGGGGCCAATGAGCAGTTCTTC.

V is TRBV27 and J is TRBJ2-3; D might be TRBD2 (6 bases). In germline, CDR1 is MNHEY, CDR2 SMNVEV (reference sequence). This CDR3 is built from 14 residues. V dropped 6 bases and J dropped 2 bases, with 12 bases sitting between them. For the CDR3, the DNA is TGTGCCAGCAGGGTGGGCGGGACCACAGATACGCAGTATTTT. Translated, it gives CASRVGGTTDTQYF.

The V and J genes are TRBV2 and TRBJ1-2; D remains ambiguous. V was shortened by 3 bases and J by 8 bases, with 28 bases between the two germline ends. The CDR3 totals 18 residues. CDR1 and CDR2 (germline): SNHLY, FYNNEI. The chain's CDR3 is CASSERMKPGPTERGYTF. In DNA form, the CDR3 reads TGTGCCAGCAGTGAGCGTATGAAACCGGGTCCTACCGAGAGAGGCTACACCTTC.